The following is a T cell receptor beta chain sequence with its context. As yet, its antigen is unknown. Investigators performed immunoSEQ version v3.0 at survey level. The assay was immunoSEQ multiplex PCR, and TCRdb's table has in-frame clones only and misses some. The sample has about 31,000 clones; approximately 86% are singletons. Samples held roughly 0.95-10 million cryopreserved PBMC before DNA extraction. CDR1 MNHEY and CDR2 SMNVEV come from the germline V gene (reference sequence). Trimming shortened V by 5 bases and J by 2 bases, and 13 bases separated the two germline ends. CDR3 length equals 14 residues. The data stem from a study of long-term antiretroviral therapy in people with HIV. General study results and limits: The study found narrower CDR3 length ranges in HIV repertoires than in controls. Increased diversity was seen after ART, yet it remained lower than in transplant donor controls. Every time point showed a repertoire led by clones expanded before ART.

The chain employs TRBV27 and TRBJ2-7; unclear D gene. This receptor was obtained from a man aged 45-60 years with HIV. The sample in question was unsorted PBMCs, obtained roughly 5 years before starting antiretroviral therapy. For the CDR3, the DNA is TGTGCCAGCAGTCGCTATCACCTACCCTACGAGCAGTACTTC. Translating gives CASSRYHLPYEQYF.